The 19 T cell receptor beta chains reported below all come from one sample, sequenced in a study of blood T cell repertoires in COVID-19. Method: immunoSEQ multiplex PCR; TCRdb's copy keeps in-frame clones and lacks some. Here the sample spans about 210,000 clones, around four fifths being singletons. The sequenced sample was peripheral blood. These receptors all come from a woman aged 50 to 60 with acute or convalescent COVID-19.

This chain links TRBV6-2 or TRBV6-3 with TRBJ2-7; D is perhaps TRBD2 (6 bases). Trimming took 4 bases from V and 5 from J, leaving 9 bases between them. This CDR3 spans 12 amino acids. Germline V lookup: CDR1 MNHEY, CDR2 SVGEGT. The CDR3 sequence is CASSWTGDEQYF. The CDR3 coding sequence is TGTGCCAGCAGTTGGACGGGAGACGAGCAGTACTTC.

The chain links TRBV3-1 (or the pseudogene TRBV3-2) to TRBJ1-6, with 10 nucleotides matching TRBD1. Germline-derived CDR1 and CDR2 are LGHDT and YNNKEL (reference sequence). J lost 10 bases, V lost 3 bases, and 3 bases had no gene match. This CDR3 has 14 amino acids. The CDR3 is CASSHGTGESPLHF. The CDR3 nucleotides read TGTGCCAGCAGCCACGGGACAGGGGAGTCACCCCTCCACTTT.

CDR3 sequence reads: CASSATGSTEAFF. The CDR3 DNA reads as TGTGCCAGCAGTGCCACAGGGTCCACTGAAGCTTTCTTT. The V gene is TRBV2, the J gene TRBJ1-1, with D tentatively TRBD1 (6 bases). CDR3 length: 13 residues. The germline CDR1 and CDR2 sequences are SNHLY and FYNNEI. The germline V and J ends were trimmed by 4 bases and 4 bases, with 10 bases remaining between them.

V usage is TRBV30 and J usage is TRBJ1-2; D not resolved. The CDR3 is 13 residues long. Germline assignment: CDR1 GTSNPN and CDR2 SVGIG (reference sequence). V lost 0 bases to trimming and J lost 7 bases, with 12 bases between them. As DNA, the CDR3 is TGTGCCTGGAGTGTACAGTCTGCGGGTGGCTACACCTTC. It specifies CAWSVQSAGGYTF.

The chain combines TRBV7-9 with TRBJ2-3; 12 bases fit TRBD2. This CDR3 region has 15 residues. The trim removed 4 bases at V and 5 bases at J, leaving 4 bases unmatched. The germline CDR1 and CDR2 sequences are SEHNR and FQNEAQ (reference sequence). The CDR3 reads CASSSTSGSQDTQYF. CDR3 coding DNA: TGTGCCAGCAGCTCGACTAGCGGGAGTCAAGATACGCAGTATTTT.

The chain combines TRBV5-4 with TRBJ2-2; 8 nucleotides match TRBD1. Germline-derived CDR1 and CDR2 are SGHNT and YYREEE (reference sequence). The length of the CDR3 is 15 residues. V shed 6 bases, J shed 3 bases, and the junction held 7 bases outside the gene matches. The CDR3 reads CASKDRVGDTGELFF. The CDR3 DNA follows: TGTGCCAGCAAGGACAGGGTCGGTGACACCGGGGAGCTGTTTTTT.

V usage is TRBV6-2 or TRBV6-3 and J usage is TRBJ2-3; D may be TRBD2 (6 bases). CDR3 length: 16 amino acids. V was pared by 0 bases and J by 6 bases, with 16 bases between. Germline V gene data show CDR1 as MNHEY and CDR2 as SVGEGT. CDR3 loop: CASSYSMGEAMDTQYF. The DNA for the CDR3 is TGTGCCAGCAGTTACTCGATGGGGGAGGCAATGGATACGCAGTATTTT.

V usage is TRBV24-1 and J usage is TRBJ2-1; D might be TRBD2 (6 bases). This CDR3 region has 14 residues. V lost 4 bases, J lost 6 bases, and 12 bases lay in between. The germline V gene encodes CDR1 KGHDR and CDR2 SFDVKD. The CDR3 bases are TGTGCCACCAGTGACCCGACTAGAGGCAATGAGCAGTTCTTC. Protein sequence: CATSDPTRGNEQFF.

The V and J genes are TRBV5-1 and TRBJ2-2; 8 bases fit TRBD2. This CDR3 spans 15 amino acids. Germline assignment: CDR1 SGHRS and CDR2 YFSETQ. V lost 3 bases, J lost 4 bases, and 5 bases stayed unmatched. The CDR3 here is CASSSLAGGTGELFF. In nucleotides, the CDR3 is TGCGCCAGCAGCTCCCTGGCGGGAGGCACCGGGGAGCTGTTTTTT.

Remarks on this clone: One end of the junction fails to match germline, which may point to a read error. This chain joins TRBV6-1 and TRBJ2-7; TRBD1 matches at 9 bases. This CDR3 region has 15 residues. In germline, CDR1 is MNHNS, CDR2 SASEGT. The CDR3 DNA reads TGTACCAGCAGTGAAAAGGGACAGGGTTTGGGAGAGCAGTACTTC. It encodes CTSSEKGQGLGEQYF.

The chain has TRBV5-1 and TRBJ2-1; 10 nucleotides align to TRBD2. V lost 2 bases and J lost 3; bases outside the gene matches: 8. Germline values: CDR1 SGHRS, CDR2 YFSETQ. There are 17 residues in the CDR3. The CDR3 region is CASSFRIGTSVYNEQFF. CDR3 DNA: TGCGCCAGCAGCTTCAGAATCGGGACTAGCGTCTACAATGAGCAGTTCTTC.

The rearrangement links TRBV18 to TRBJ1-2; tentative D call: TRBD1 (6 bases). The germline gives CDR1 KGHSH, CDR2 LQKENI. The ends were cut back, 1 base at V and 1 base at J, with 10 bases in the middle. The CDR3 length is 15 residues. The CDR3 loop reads CASSPQQGDNYGYTF. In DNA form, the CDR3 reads TGTGCCAGCTCACCACAACAGGGAGATAACTATGGCTACACCTTC.

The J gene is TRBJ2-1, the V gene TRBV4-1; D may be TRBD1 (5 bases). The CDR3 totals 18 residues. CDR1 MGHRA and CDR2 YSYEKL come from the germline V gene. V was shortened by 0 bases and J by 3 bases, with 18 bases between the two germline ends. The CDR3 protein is CASSQEELGPLVYNEQFF. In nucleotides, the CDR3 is TGCGCCAGCAGCCAAGAAGAGCTGGGGCCTTTAGTCTACAATGAGCAGTTCTTC.

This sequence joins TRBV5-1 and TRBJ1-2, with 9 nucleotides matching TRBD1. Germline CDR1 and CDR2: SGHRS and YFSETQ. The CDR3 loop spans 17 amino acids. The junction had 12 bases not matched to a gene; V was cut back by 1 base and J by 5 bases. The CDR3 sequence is CASSLTLSPGTGYGYTF. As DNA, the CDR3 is TGCGCCAGCAGCTTGACGTTGAGTCCCGGGACAGGGTATGGCTACACCTTC.

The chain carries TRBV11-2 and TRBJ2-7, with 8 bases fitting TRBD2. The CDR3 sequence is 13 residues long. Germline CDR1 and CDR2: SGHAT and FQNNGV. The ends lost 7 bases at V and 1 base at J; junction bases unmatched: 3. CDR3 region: CASMLAGSYEQYF. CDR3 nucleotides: TGTGCCAGCATGCTAGCGGGTTCCTACGAGCAGTACTTC.

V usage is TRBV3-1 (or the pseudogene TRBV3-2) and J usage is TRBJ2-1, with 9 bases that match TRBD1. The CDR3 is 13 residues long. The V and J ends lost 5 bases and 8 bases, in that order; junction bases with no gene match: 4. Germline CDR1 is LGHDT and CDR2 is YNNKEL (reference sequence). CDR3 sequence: CASSMGQGYEQFF. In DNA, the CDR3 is TGTGCCAGCAGCATGGGACAGGGTTATGAGCAGTTCTTC.

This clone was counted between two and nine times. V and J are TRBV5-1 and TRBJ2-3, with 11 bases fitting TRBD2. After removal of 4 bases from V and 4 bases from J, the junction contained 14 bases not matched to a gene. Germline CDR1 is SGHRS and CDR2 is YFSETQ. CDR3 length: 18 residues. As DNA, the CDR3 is TGCGCCAGCAGCAGGGGTGGACTAGCGGGTTTGGGGGCAGATACGCAGTATTTT. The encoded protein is CASSRGGLAGLGADTQYF. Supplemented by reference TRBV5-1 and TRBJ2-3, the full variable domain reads KAGVTQTPRYLIKTRGQQVTLSCSPISGHRSVSWYQQTPGQGLQFLFEYFSETQRNKGNFPGRFSGRQFSNSRSEMNVSTLELGDSALYLCASSRGGLAGLGADTQYFGPGTRLTVL.

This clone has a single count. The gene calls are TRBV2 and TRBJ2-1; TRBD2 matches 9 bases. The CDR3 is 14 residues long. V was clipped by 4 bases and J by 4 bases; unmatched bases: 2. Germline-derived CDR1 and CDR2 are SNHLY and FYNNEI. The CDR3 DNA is TGTGCCAGCAGTGGGCGGGAGGGATACAATGAGCAGTTCTTC. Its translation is CASSGREGYNEQFF. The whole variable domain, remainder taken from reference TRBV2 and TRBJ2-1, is EPEVTQTPSHQVTQMGQEVILRCVPISNHLYFYWYRQILGQKVEFLVSFYNNEISEKSEIFDDQFSVERPDGSNFTLKIRSTKLEDSAMYFCASSGREGYNEQFFGPGTRLTVL.

For the CDR3, the DNA is TGTGCCAGCACCCCGGGAGGGGGGCTAGACATTCAGTACTTC. It codes for CASTPGGGLDIQYF. The rearrangement uses TRBV28 and TRBJ2-4, with 8 bases lining up with TRBD2. This CDR3 is 14 amino acids long. The germline CDR1 and CDR2 sequences are MDHEN and SYDVKM. V lost 7 bases to trimming and J lost 8 bases; unmatched junction nucleotides: 10. The variable domain in full, with the rest retrieved from reference TRBV28 and TRBJ2-4, is DVKVTQSSRYLVKRTGEKVFLECVQDMDHENMFWYRQDPGLGLRLIYFSYDVKMKEKGDIPEGYSVSREKKERFSLILESASTNQTSMYLCASTPGGGLDIQYFGAGTRLSVL.